This T cell receptor beta chain was found in a study of T cells in Graves' hyperthyroidism and ophthalmopathy. Notes on the study in general: Stable hyperthyroidism was told apart from ophthalmopathy by a model built on 13 V-J features.

Diagnosis rested on symptoms, serum thyroxine and TRAb, thyroid ultrasound, and orbital computed tomography. TCR beta CDR3 regions were amplified from RNA transcripts. During a first-round RT-PCR of the TCR CDR3, the HTBI primer set was used. One entry per CDR3 protein results from TCRdb running MiXCR on the multiplex PCR reads. Among about 46,000 distinct CDR3 sequences listed, approximately 50% were seen once. The CDR3 length is 13 residues. Trimming left V 3 bases short and J 0 bases short, with 3 bases between. Many counts were recorded for this clonotype. Its target is not known. The source is a woman between 45 and 60 years old with Graves' hyperthyroidism. The rearrangement joins TRBV12-3 or TRBV12-4 to TRBJ1-3; D gene uncertain. The source material was peripheral blood or thyroid tissue (not recorded which). DNA of the CDR3: TGTGCCAGCAGTTTCTACTCTGGAAACACCATATATTTT. It yields the protein CASSFYSGNTIYF.